This T cell receptor beta chain stems from a study of T-cell reconstitution after alpha-beta-depleted transplantation in children. Broader study findings: Newly generated T cells supplied most T-cell counts and diversity one year post-transplant. About two months after transplant, alpha-beta T cells reportedly came from several hundred expanded graft clones.

This clonotype was seen more than once but under ten times. Its antigen is unidentified. Unique molecular identifiers were used to barcode this TCRbeta library. A single record per CDR3 protein comes from TCRdb applying MiXCR to the PCR reads. The table has around 300,000 distinct CDR3 sequences, just over 7.5% seen once. The CDR3 is 13 residues long. Germline CDR1 SGHRS, CDR2 YFSETQ. The germline V and J ends were trimmed by 3 bases and 7 bases, with 11 bases remaining between them. The rearrangement links TRBV5-1 to TRBJ2-1; the D gene could be TRBD1 or TRBD2 (6 bases each). The sequences come from peripheral blood, collected 360 days after TCRalphabeta/CD19-depleted stem cell transplant. The source of this sequence is a female patient younger than 10 who had a stem cell transplant for Fanconi anemia, so the T cells may come from the graft donor. CDR3 in amino acids: CASSYEGGNEQFF. The CDR3 nucleotides are TGCGCCAGCAGCTACGAGGGGGGAAATGAGCAGTTCTTC.